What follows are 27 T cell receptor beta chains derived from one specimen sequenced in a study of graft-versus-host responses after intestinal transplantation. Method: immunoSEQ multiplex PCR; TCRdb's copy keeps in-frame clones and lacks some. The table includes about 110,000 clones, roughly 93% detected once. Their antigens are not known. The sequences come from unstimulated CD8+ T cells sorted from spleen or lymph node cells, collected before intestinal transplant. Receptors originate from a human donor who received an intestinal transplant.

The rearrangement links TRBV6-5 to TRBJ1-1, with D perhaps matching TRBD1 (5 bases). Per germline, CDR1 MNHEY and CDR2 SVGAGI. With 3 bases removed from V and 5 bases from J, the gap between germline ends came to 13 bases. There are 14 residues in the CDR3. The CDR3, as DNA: TGTGCCAGCAGTTATGGGGGGTGGAGGACTGAAGCTTTCTTT. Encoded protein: CASSYGGWRTEAFF.

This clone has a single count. This chain's CDR3 is CATGQGQSNEQFF. The CDR3 DNA reads TGTGCCACTGGACAGGGGCAATCCAATGAGCAGTTCTTC. The gene calls are TRBV27 and TRBJ2-1, with 9 bases identical to TRBD1. This CDR3 is 13 amino acids long. V gave up 10 bases and J gave up 6 bases; unmatched junction bases: 7. CDR1 and CDR2 from the germline V gene are MNHEY and SMNVEV (reference sequence).

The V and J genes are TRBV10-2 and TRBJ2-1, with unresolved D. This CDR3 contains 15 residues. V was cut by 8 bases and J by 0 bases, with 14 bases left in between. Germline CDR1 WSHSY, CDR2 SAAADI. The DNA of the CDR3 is TGCGCCAGCGTGAGCAGCCTAAGCTCCTACAATGAGCAGTTCTTC. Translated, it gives CASVSSLSSYNEQFF.

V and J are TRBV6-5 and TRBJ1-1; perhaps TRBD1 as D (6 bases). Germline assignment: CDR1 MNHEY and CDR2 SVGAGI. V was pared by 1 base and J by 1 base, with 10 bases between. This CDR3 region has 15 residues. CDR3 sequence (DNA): TGTGCCAGCAGTTACTACAAACAGGGGAACACTGAAGCTTTCTTT. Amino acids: CASSYYKQGNTEAFF.

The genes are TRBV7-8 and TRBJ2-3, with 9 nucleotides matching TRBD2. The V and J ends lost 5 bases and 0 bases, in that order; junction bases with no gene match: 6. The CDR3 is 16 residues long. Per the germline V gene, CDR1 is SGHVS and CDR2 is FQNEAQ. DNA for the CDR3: TGTGCCAGCAGCCCGGGGACTAGCTTTAGCACAGATACGCAGTATTTT. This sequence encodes CASSPGTSFSTDTQYF.

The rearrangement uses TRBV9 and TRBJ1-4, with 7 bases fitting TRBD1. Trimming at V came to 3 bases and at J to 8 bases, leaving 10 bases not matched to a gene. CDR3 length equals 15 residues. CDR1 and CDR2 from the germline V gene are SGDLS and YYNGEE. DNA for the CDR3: TGTGCCAGCAGCGGGACCGGACAGGTACCCGAAAAACTGTTTTTT. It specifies CASSGTGQVPEKLFF.

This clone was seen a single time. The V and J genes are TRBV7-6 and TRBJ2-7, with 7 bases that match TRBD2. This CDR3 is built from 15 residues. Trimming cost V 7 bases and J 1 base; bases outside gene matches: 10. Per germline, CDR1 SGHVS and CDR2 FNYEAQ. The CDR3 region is CASNWGGGPSYEQYF. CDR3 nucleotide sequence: TGTGCCAGCAACTGGGGGGGAGGGCCATCCTACGAGCAGTACTTC.

The CDR3 region has the DNA TGTGCCACCCGACTCGGCACACACTACGAGCAGTACTTC. This codes for CATRLGTHYEQYF. V and J are TRBV28 and TRBJ2-7; no firm D call. CDR3 length equals 13 residues. V was trimmed by 10 bases and J by 3 bases, leaving 16 bases between them. The germline V gene has CDR1 MDHEN and CDR2 SYDVKM.

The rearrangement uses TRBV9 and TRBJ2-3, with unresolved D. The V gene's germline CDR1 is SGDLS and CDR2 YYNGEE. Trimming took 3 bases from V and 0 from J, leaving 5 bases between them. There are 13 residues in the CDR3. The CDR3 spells CASSAMSTDTQYF. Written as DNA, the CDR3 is TGTGCCAGCAGCGCAATGAGCACAGATACGCAGTATTTT.

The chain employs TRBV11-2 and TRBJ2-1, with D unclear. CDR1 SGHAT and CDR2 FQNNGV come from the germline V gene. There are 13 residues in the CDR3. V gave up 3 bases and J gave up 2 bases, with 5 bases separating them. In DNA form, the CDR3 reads TGTGCCAGCAGCTTTGGGCCCTACAATGAGCAGTTCTTC. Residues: CASSFGPYNEQFF.

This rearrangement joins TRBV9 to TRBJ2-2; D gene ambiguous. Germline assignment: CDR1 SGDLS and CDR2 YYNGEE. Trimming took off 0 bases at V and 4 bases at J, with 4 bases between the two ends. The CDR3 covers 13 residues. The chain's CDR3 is CASSVEVTGELFF. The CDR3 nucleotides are TGTGCCAGCAGCGTAGAGGTCACCGGGGAGCTGTTTTTT.

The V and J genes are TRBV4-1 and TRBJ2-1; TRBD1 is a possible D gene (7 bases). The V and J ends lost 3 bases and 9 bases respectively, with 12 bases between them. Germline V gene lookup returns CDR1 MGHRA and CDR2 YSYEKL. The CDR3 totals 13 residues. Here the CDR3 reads CASSHGQGGEQFF. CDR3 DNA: TGCGCCAGCAGCCATGGGCAGGGGGGTGAGCAGTTCTTC.

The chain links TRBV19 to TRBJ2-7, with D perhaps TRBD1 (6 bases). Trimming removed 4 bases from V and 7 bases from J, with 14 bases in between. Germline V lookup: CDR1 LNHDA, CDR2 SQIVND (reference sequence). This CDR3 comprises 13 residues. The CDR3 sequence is CASSTTGLGEQYF. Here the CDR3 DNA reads TGTGCCAGTAGTACGACAGGACTCGGGGAGCAGTACTTC.

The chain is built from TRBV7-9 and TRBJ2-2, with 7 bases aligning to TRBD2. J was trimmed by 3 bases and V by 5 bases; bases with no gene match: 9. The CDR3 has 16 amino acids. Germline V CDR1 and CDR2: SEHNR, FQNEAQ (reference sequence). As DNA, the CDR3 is TGTGCCAGCAGCCTTACTAGCGAGTACTACACCGGGGAGCTGTTTTTT. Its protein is CASSLTSEYYTGELFF. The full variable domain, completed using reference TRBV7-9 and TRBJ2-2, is DTGVSQNPRHKITKRGQNVTFRCDPISEHNRLYWYRQTLGQGPEFLTYFQNEAQLEKSRLLSDRFSAERPKGSFSTLEIQRTEQGDSAMYLCASSLTSEYYTGELFFGEGSRLTVL.

Here the CDR3 reads CASSARLGLTYEQYF. CDR3 DNA: TGTGCCAGCAGCGCGCGACTCGGCCTGACCTACGAGCAGTACTTC. V is TRBV9 and J is TRBJ2-5; unclear D gene. With the DNA end fitting TRBJ2-7 better, the J assignment may be wrong. CDR1 is SGDLS and CDR2 is YYNGEE in the germline V gene. The CDR3 is made up of 15 amino acids.

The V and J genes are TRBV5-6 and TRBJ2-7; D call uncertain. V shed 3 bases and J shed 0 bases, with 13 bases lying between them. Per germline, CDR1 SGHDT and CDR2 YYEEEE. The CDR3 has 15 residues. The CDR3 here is CASSSLGANSYEQYF. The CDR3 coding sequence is TGTGCCAGCAGCTCCTTAGGAGCGAACTCCTACGAGCAGTACTTC.

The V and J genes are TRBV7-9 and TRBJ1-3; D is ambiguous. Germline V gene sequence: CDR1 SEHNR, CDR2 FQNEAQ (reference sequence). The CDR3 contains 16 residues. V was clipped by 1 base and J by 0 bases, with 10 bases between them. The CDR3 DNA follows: TGTGCCAGCAGCTTAGATCCAGGACTCTCTGGAAACACCATATATTTT. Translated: CASSLDPGLSGNTIYF.

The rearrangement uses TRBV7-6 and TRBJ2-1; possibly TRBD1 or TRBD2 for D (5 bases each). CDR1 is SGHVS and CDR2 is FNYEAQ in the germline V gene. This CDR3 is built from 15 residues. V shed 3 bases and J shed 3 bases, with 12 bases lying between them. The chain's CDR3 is CASSLNGAFYNEQFF. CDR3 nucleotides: TGTGCCAGCAGCTTGAACGGGGCTTTCTACAATGAGCAGTTCTTC.

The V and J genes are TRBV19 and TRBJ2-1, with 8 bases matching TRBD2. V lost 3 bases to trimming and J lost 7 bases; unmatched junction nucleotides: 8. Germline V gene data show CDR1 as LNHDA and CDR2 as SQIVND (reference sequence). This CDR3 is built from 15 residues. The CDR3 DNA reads TGTGCCAGTAGTATCTTCACGGGAGGGGTTAATGAGCAGTTCTTC. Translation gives CASSIFTGGVNEQFF.

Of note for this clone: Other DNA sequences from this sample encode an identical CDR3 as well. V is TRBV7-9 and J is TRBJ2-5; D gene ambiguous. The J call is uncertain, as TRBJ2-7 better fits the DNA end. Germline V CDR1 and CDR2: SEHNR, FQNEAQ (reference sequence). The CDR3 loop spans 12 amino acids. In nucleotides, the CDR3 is TGTGCCAGCAGCCCTGGGACCTACGAGCAGTACTTC. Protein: CASSPGTYEQYF.

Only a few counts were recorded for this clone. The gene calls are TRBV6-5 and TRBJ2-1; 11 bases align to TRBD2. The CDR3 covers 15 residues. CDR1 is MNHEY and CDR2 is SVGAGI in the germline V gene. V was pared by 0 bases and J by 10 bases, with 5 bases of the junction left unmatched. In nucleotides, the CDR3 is TGTGCCAGCAGTTACTCAAATAGCGGGAGGGGGGAGCAGTTCTTC. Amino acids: CASSYSNSGRGEQFF.

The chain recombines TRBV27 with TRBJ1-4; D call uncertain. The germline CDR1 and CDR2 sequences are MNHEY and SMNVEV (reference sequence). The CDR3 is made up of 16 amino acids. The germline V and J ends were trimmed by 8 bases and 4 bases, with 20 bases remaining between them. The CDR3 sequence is CASLIRAFLNNEKLFF. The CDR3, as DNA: TGTGCCAGCCTGATCCGGGCCTTTCTCAATAATGAAAAACTGTTTTTT.

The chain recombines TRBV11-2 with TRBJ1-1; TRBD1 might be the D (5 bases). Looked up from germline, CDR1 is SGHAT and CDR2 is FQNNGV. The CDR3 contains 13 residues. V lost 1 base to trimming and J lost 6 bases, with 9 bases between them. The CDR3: CASSLGDGAEAFF. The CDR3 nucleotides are TGTGCCAGCAGCTTAGGGGACGGAGCTGAAGCTTTCTTT.

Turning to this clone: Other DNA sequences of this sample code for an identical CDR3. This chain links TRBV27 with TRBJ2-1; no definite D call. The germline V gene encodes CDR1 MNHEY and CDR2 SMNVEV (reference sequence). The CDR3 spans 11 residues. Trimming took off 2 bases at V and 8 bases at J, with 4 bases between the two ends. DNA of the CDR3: TGTGCCAGCAGTTTAGGCGATGAGCAGTTCTTC. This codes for CASSLGDEQFF.

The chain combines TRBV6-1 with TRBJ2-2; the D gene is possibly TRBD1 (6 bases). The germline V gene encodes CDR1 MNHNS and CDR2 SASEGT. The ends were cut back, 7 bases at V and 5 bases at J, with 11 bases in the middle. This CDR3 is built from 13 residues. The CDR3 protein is CASNQGGTGELFF. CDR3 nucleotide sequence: TGTGCCAGCAATCAAGGGGGAACCGGGGAGCTGTTTTTT.

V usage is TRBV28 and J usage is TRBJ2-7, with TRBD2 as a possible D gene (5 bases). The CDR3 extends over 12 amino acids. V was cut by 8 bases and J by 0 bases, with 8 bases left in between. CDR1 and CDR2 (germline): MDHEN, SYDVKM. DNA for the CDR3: TGTGCCAGCTTGGACTTCTCCTACGAGCAGTACTTC. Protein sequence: CASLDFSYEQYF.

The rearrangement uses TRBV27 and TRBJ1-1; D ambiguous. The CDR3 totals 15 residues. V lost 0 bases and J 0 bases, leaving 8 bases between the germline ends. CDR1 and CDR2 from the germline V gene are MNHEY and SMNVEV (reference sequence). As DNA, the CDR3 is TGTGCCAGCAGTTTATCGACGAATTTGAACACTGAAGCTTTCTTT. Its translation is CASSLSTNLNTEAFF.